This record looks at one T cell receptor (beta chain) sequence and its context. Random hexamers primed reverse transcription of roughly 0.5 to 1 ug RNA. An immunoSEQ multiplex PCR generated amplified TCR beta CDR3 products spanning 54 Vbeta and 13 Jbeta. TCRdb used MiXCR to reprocess the immunoSEQ multiplex PCR reads, holding one entry per CDR3 protein. Of around 130,000 distinct CDR3 sequences listed, 90% to 95% were seen once; the top ten hold approximately 0.1%. The data derive from a study of CD8 T cells in Susac syndrome. Germline V gives CDR1 SGDLS, CDR2 YYNGEE. The CDR3 is 12 residues long. Between the trimmed V and J ends, which lost 4 bases and 1 base, there was a span of 5 bases.

The specimen was CD4+ T cells from PBMCs. The receptor's source is a human donor in good health. This rearrangement joins TRBV9 to TRBJ1-1; D not certain. CDR3 DNA sequence: TGTGCCAGCAGCAACAGGAACACTGAAGCTTTCTTT. Translated: CASSNRNTEAFF.